The 16 T cell receptor beta chains below were found in one sample sequenced in a study of blood T cell repertoires in COVID-19. Libraries were prepared by immunoSEQ multiplex PCR; TCRdb keeps only in-frame clonotypes and omits some of them. The sample has about 210,000 clones, about 81% seen once; the top ten hold approximately 5%. Sequenced input: peripheral blood. The receptors stem from a woman aged 70-85 years with COVID-19, enrolled during active disease.

The rearrangement uses TRBV7-9 and TRBJ1-3; D uncertain. The germline CDR1 and CDR2 sequences are SEHNR and FQNEAQ (reference sequence). The CDR3 runs 14 residues. V was pared by 6 bases and J by 2 bases, with 11 bases between. The CDR3 sequence is CASRSQKTGNTIYF. In DNA form, the CDR3 reads TGTGCCAGCAGATCACAGAAAACTGGAAACACCATATATTTT.

V and J are TRBV7-2 and TRBJ2-7; TRBD2 matches at 8 bases. This CDR3 contains 15 residues. CDR1 is SGHTA, CDR2 FQGNSA, per germline. V lost 5 bases, J lost 0 bases, and 6 bases stayed unmatched. The CDR3 DNA sequence: TGTGCCAGCAGCCCCACTAGCGGCCTCTCCTACGAGCAGTACTTC. Translation gives CASSPTSGLSYEQYF. The entire variable domain, with the rest obtained from reference TRBV7-2 and TRBJ2-7, is as follows: GAGVSQSPSNKVTEKGKDVELRCDPISGHTALYWYRQSLGQGLEFLIYFQGNSAPDKSGLPSDRFSAERTGGSVSTLTIQRTQQEDSAVYLCASSPTSGLSYEQYFGPGTRLTVT.

The genes are TRBV27 and TRBJ2-1; weak D call: TRBD2 (6 bases). The germline V and J ends were trimmed by 3 bases and 2 bases, with 14 bases remaining between them. CDR1 and CDR2 from the germline V gene are MNHEY and SMNVEV (reference sequence). The CDR3 runs 16 residues. The chain's CDR3 is CASSLVSGVAYNEQFF. The CDR3 nucleotides read TGTGCCAGCAGTTTGGTTTCGGGAGTTGCCTACAATGAGCAGTTCTTC.

The gene calls are TRBV5-6 and TRBJ1-6; 8 nucleotides line up with TRBD1. There are 15 residues in the CDR3. V was clipped by 1 base and J by 13 bases; unmatched bases: 10. CDR1 and CDR2 from the germline V gene are SGHDT and YYEEEE. The CDR3 loop is CASSLRQGSDYPLHF. CDR3 bases: TGTGCCAGCAGCTTGCGACAGGGGTCGGATTATCCCCTCCACTTT.

The chain recombines TRBV6-5 with TRBJ1-1; D is ambiguous. The CDR3 has 14 amino acids. Trimming shortened V by 2 bases and J by 1 base, and 8 bases separated the two germline ends. Per germline, CDR1 MNHEY and CDR2 SVGAGI. CDR3 DNA sequence: TGTGCCAGCAGTTACGAGTCAAGGAACACTGAAGCTTTCTTT. Protein sequence: CASSYESRNTEAFF.

The chain uses TRBV11-2 and TRBJ1-1, with unresolved D. Trimming pared 0 bases from V and 4 bases from J, leaving 6 bases between. This CDR3 region has 13 residues. Germline CDR1 and CDR2: SGHAT and FQNNGV. CDR3 DNA sequence: TGTGCCAGCAGCTTAGATTTAGTCACTGAAGCTTTCTTT. Translated: CASSLDLVTEAFF.

The chain carries TRBV3-1 (or the pseudogene TRBV3-2) and TRBJ1-6, with D maybe TRBD1 (5 bases). From germline, CDR1 is LGHDT and CDR2 YNNKEL (reference sequence). The CDR3 contains 16 residues. V was cut by 2 bases and J by 6 bases, with 14 bases left in between. The CDR3 DNA reads TGTGCCAGCAGCCAATCGAGTGGGGCTGGTAATTCACCCCTCCACTTT. Translation gives CASSQSSGAGNSPLHF.

V usage is TRBV2 and J usage is TRBJ2-5; TRBD2 matches 9 bases. This CDR3 spans 12 amino acids. From germline, CDR1 is SNHLY and CDR2 FYNNEI. The trim removed 11 bases at V and 5 bases at J, leaving 6 bases unmatched. CDR3 DNA: TGTGCCGGTAGCGGGAGAGGTGAGACCCAGTACTTC. Its protein is CAGSGRGETQYF.

V and J are TRBV15 and TRBJ2-7, with TRBD2 matching over 7 bases. This CDR3 comprises 15 residues. Germline V gene lookup returns CDR1 LNHNV and CDR2 YYDKDF (reference sequence). The J segment lost 6 bases and the V segment lost 7 bases, leaving 15 bases of the junction unmatched. Here the CDR3 reads CATTRGGGTPGEQYF. DNA for the CDR3: TGTGCCACCACCCGCGGGGGAGGAACCCCCGGCGAGCAGTACTTC. The entire variable domain, with the rest obtained from reference TRBV15 and TRBJ2-7, is as follows: DAMVIQNPRYQVTQFGKPVTLSCSQTLNHNVMYWYQQKSSQAPKLLFHYYDKDFNNEADTPDNFQSRRPNTSFCFLDIRSPGLGDTAMYLCATTRGGGTPGEQYFGPGTRLTVT.

This clone was counted many times. V usage is TRBV30 and J usage is TRBJ2-1; a weak D match, TRBD2 (5 bases). Germline-derived CDR1 and CDR2 are GTSNPN and SVGIG (reference sequence). Trimming removed 3 bases from V and 7 bases from J, with 10 bases in between. The CDR3 consists of 12 residues. In DNA, the CDR3 is TGTGCCTGGAGCGAGAGCGGAAATGAGCAGTTCTTC. Protein: CAWSESGNEQFF.

This clone was counted a single time. The V gene is TRBV9, the J gene TRBJ1-4; 8 bases line up with TRBD1. The trim removed 0 bases at V and 11 bases at J, leaving 3 bases unmatched. In germline, CDR1 is SGDLS, CDR2 YYNGEE. CDR3 length equals 13 residues. The CDR3 loop is CASSVGQGTKLFF. CDR3 sequence (DNA): TGTGCCAGCAGCGTAGGACAGGGGACGAAACTGTTTTTT.

This clone was seen just once. The V call is TRBV6-6, the J call TRBJ2-7; 13 bases are shared with TRBD2. The V gene end was trimmed by 5 bases and the J gene end by 0 bases; junction bases not matched to a gene: 10. Germline loops: CDR1 MNHNY, CDR2 SVGAGI (reference sequence). This CDR3 comprises 18 residues. CDR3 amino acids: CASSLTSGRKPSSYEQYF. For the CDR3, the DNA is TGTGCCAGCAGTCTGACTAGCGGGAGGAAACCCAGCTCCTACGAGCAGTACTTC.

V and J are TRBV28 and TRBJ1-2; possible D gene TRBD1, 6 bases. The CDR3 totals 15 residues. Per the germline V gene, CDR1 is MDHEN and CDR2 is SYDVKM. Trimming stripped 7 bases from V and 5 bases from J, with 20 bases between. CDR3 DNA sequence: TGTGCCAGCACTACCGGGCCCTTCAGGGGATATGGCTACACCTTC. It translates to CASTTGPFRGYGYTF.

This clone was seen just once. The chain couples TRBV12-5 to TRBJ2-1, with 10 bases fitting TRBD2. The length of the CDR3 is 18 residues. V shed 6 bases and J 9 bases; nucleotides not matched to a gene: 20. Germline assignment: CDR1 LGHNT and CDR2 FRNRAP. CDR3 sequence reads: CASGPGLADGAYTGEQFF. The CDR3 bases are TGTGCTAGTGGCCCCGGACTAGCGGACGGGGCTTACACTGGTGAGCAGTTCTTC. The full variable domain, in which reference TRBV12-5 and TRBJ2-1 provide the parts outside the CDR3, is DARVTQTPRHKVTEMGQEVTMRCQPILGHNTVFWYRQTMMQGLELLAYFRNRAPLDDSGMPKDRFSAEMPDATLATLKIQPSEPRDSAVYFCASGPGLADGAYTGEQFFGPGTRLTVL.

There are a few counts of this clone. The chain couples TRBV28 to TRBJ1-5, with TRBD1 as a possible D gene (6 bases). The CDR3 totals 14 residues. Germline V gene lookup returns CDR1 MDHEN and CDR2 SYDVKM. Trimming removed 6 bases from V and 7 bases from J, with 16 bases in between. This chain's CDR3 is CASSPGAIWQPQHF. The CDR3 DNA reads as TGTGCCAGCAGCCCAGGGGCTATCTGGCAGCCCCAGCATTTT.

V is TRBV27 and J is TRBJ2-1, with TRBD2 matching over 13 bases. Looked up from germline, CDR1 is MNHEY and CDR2 is SMNVEV (reference sequence). This CDR3 spans 18 amino acids. V was pared by 6 bases and J by 9 bases, with 17 bases of the junction left unmatched. The CDR3 here is CASSHGLAGAGGPGEQFF. The CDR3 DNA is TGTGCCAGCAGCCACGGACTAGCGGGAGCTGGGGGTCCTGGTGAGCAGTTCTTC.